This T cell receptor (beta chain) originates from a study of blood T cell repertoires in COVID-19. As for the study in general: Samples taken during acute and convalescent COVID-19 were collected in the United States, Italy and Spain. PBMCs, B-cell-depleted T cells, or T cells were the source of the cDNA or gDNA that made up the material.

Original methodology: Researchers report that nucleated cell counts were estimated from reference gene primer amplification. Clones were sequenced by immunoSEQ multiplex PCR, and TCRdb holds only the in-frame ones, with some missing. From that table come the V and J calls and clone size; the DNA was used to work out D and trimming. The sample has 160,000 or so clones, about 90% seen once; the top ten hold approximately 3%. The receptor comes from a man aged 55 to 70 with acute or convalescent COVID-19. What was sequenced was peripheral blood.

In DNA, the CDR3 is TGTGCCAGCAGTTACCTTAGGGAGGCTGGGGCCAACGTCCTGACTTTC. As protein: CASSYLREAGANVLTF. The rearrangement uses TRBV6-5 and TRBJ2-6, with a weak D call TRBD2 (6 bases). Trimming stripped 2 bases from V and 2 bases from J, with 10 bases between. Germline lookup yields CDR1 MNHEY and CDR2 SVGAGI. The CDR3 consists of 16 residues.